The 30 T cell receptor beta chains below come from one sample, sequenced in a study of CD8 T cells in ankylosing spondylitis. Study-wide findings and caveats: Characteristic of ankylosing spondylitis blood, it appeared, was a TCR beta motif comprising roughly eight highly homologous variants.

TCRdb called the 5' RACE reads again in MiXCR, with one record for every CDR3 protein. The repertoire holds 450,000 or so distinct CDR3 sequences, with about 24% as singletons. Their recognized antigens are unknown. Sequencing was done on a sample of blood, either unsorted or a sorted T cell fraction (not recorded which). Receptors were obtained from a male donor with ankylosing spondylitis.

This chain connects TRBV18 to TRBJ2-3; 7 nucleotides line up with TRBD1. The CDR3 has 15 residues. The V gene's germline CDR1 is KGHSH and CDR2 LQKENI. V trimming: 0 bases; J trimming: 5 bases; junction bases outside the gene matches: 5. CDR3 sequence reads: CASSPPGTARDTQYF. The CDR3 coding sequence is TGTGCCAGCTCACCACCGGGGACAGCCAGAGATACGCAGTATTTT.

The chain is built from TRBV20-1 and TRBJ1-1; D gene uncertain. CDR1 DFQATT and CDR2 SNEGSKA come from the germline V gene (reference sequence). The CDR3 has 11 amino acids. V was trimmed by 4 bases and J by 3 bases, leaving 6 bases between them. The CDR3 sequence: CSAKWDTEAFF. The CDR3 DNA follows: TGCAGTGCTAAATGGGACACTGAAGCTTTCTTT.

The table lists this clonotype with a few counts. This rearrangement joins TRBV5-1 to TRBJ2-1; 8 nucleotides agree with TRBD2. V gave up 2 bases and J gave up 4 bases; unmatched junction bases: 11. The CDR3 contains 17 residues. Germline V gene data show CDR1 as SGHRS and CDR2 as YFSETQ. For the CDR3, the DNA is TGCGCCAGCAGCTTCCTCTTGGCGGCTAGCGGGTACAATGAGCAGTTCTTC. As protein: CASSFLLAASGYNEQFF.

This chain connects TRBV7-9 to TRBJ2-3; 7 nucleotides match TRBD1. Unmatched junction bases numbered 13, after V lost 0 bases and J lost 7 bases. The CDR3 consists of 17 residues. Looked up from germline, CDR1 is SEHNR and CDR2 is FQNEAQ (reference sequence). The CDR3 is CASSLAVGQNAPNTQYF. CDR3 nucleotides: TGTGCCAGCAGCTTAGCGGTGGGACAGAACGCCCCGAATACGCAGTATTTT. Together with reference TRBV7-9 and TRBJ2-3, the CDR3 gives the full variable domain: DTGVSQNPRHKITKRGQNVTFRCDPISEHNRLYWYRQTLGQGPEFLTYFQNEAQLEKSRLLSDRFSAERPKGSFSTLEIQRTEQGDSAMYLCASSLAVGQNAPNTQYFGPGTRLTVL.

This clonotype appeared a few times. The chain has TRBV5-5 and TRBJ2-1; no clear D gene. Per the germline V gene, CDR1 is SGHKS and CDR2 is YYEKEE (reference sequence). CDR3 size: 14 residues. Deletions cut 0 bases from V and 2 bases from J, with 6 bases between. Written as DNA, the CDR3 is TGTGCCAGCAGCTTGGCTACTACCTACAATGAGCAGTTCTTC. Amino acid sequence: CASSLATTYNEQFF.

This clonotype was counted a few times. The rearrangement uses TRBV7-9 and TRBJ2-7, with 7 nucleotides matching TRBD1. CDR3 length: 15 residues. V was clipped by 1 base and J by 3 bases; unmatched bases: 6. CDR1 is SEHNR and CDR2 is FQNEAQ in the germline V gene (reference sequence). The CDR3 sequence is CASSLGDRNFYEQYF. The DNA for the CDR3 is TGTGCCAGCAGCTTAGGGGACAGAAATTTCTACGAGCAGTACTTC. The full variable domain, completed using reference TRBV7-9 and TRBJ2-7, is DTGVSQNPRHKITKRGQNVTFRCDPISEHNRLYWYRQTLGQGPEFLTYFQNEAQLEKSRLLSDRFSAERPKGSFSTLEIQRTEQGDSAMYLCASSLGDRNFYEQYFGPGTRLTVT.

The V call is TRBV5-1, the J call TRBJ2-1, with 9 bases identical to TRBD2. The germline V gene has CDR1 SGHRS and CDR2 YFSETQ. V was clipped by 0 bases and J by 7 bases; unmatched bases: 14. CDR3 length: 18 amino acids. The DNA for the CDR3 is TGCGCCAGCAGCTTGGTGGTCTTGCTGGCTAGCGGGAAGAATGAGCAGTTCTTC. Protein product: CASSLVVLLASGKNEQFF.

The CDR3 spells CSARRGGTDQPQHF. DNA of the CDR3: TGCAGTGCTAGAAGAGGGGGGACTGATCAGCCCCAGCATTTT. The chain joins TRBV20-1 to TRBJ1-5; perhaps TRBD1 as D (6 bases). The CDR3 extends over 14 amino acids. V lost 2 bases and J lost 5, with 13 bases in between. CDR1 and CDR2 from the germline V gene are DFQATT and SNEGSKA (reference sequence).

The chain combines TRBV27 with TRBJ2-5; the D call may be TRBD1 or TRBD2 (5 bases each). The germline CDR1 and CDR2 sequences are MNHEY and SMNVEV (reference sequence). The CDR3 spans 16 residues. Trimming pared 0 bases from V and 5 bases from J, leaving 16 bases between. In DNA, the CDR3 is TGTGCCAGCAGTTTATCGGGTCTCCGGGGACGGGAGACCCAGTACTTC. It is translated as CASSLSGLRGRETQYF.

The chain carries TRBV12-3 or TRBV12-4 and TRBJ2-7; 16 bases map to TRBD2. The CDR3 extends over 14 amino acids. V was clipped by 10 bases and J by 6 bases; unmatched bases: 6. In nucleotides, the CDR3 is TGTGCCAAAACGGGACTAGCGGGAGGGCTCGAGCAGTACTTC. Translated: CAKTGLAGGLEQYF.

The chain employs TRBV29-1 and TRBJ1-1, with 9 nucleotides matching TRBD1. The ends lost 6 bases at V and 5 bases at J; junction bases unmatched: 4. This CDR3 is built from 12 residues. Per germline, CDR1 SQVTM and CDR2 ANQGSEA. CDR3 DNA: TGCAGCGTCACGGACAGGGGAACTGAAGCTTTCTTT. This sequence encodes CSVTDRGTEAFF.

The chain is built from TRBV29-1 and TRBJ1-1; D gene uncertain. Germline V gene sequence: CDR1 SQVTM, CDR2 ANQGSEA. V lost 5 bases and J 2 bases, leaving 6 bases between the germline ends. The CDR3 covers 11 residues. The CDR3: CSVIENTEAFF. The CDR3 nucleotides are TGCAGCGTTATAGAAAACACTGAAGCTTTCTTT.

The gene calls are TRBV6-1 and TRBJ1-4; D unresolved. V gave up 0 bases and J gave up 0 bases, with 8 bases separating them. The germline gives CDR1 MNHNS, CDR2 SASEGT. The CDR3 spans 16 residues. The CDR3 loop reads CASSEAAGSTNEKLFF. The CDR3 DNA follows: TGTGCCAGCAGTGAAGCGGCCGGCTCAACTAATGAAAAACTGTTTTTT.

The table lists this clonotype with a few counts. The chain joins TRBV4-2 to TRBJ2-3; 9 positions agree with TRBD2. CDR1 is LGHNA, CDR2 YNFKEQ, per germline. The CDR3 consists of 18 residues. Trimming cost V 4 bases and J 2 bases; bases outside gene matches: 13. Written as DNA, the CDR3 is TGTGCCAGCAGCCCCCTGCCGCCCAGGGGACTAGCCACAGATACGCAGTATTTT. It yields the protein CASSPLPPRGLATDTQYF.

This chain joins TRBV11-3 and TRBJ1-4, with D perhaps TRBD1 (6 bases). CDR3 length: 15 amino acids. The V and J ends lost 6 bases and 7 bases respectively, with 18 bases between them. CDR1 and CDR2 from the germline V gene are SGHNT and YENEEA. CDR3 sequence: CASSPGARGGEKLFF. The CDR3 DNA follows: TGTGCCAGCAGTCCGGGCGCCAGGGGCGGTGAAAAACTGTTTTTT.

This clonotype occurred a few times. V and J are TRBV6-2 or TRBV6-3 and TRBJ1-1; D might be TRBD1 (6 bases). The CDR3 runs to 13 residues. Germline CDR1 reads MNHEY; CDR2 reads SVGEGT. V lost 2 bases and J 5 bases, leaving 9 bases between the germline ends. CDR3 DNA sequence: TGTGCCAGCAGTTACCTAGGGGGAACTGAAGCTTTCTTT. Its translation is CASSYLGGTEAFF.

The chain links TRBV7-9 to TRBJ2-7; D unresolved. Germline values: CDR1 SEHNR, CDR2 FQNEAQ (reference sequence). Trimming took 1 base from V and 6 from J, leaving 13 bases between them. The CDR3 loop spans 14 amino acids. The DNA for the CDR3 is TGTGCCAGCAGCTTAGGTCCTCGAGACACCGAGCAGTACTTC. Translating gives CASSLGPRDTEQYF. The complete variable domain, with remaining parts taken from reference TRBV7-9 and TRBJ2-7, reads DTGVSQNPRHKITKRGQNVTFRCDPISEHNRLYWYRQTLGQGPEFLTYFQNEAQLEKSRLLSDRFSAERPKGSFSTLEIQRTEQGDSAMYLCASSLGPRDTEQYFGPGTRLTVT.

This clonotype was picked up a small number of times. The chain is built from TRBV20-1 and TRBJ1-1, with a weak D call TRBD1 (6 bases). This CDR3 region has 13 residues. Germline V CDR1 and CDR2: DFQATT, SNEGSKA (reference sequence). Trimming stripped 6 bases from V and 2 bases from J, with 13 bases between. Here the CDR3 DNA reads TGCAGTGCCGATCAGGGGATAAACACTGAAGCTTTCTTT. It is translated as CSADQGINTEAFF.

This clonotype was counted ten times or more. The rearrangement uses TRBV7-2 and TRBJ1-2; maybe TRBD1 (6 bases). V dropped 4 bases and J dropped 8 bases, with 11 bases sitting between them. Germline CDR1 SGHTA, CDR2 FQGNSA. This CDR3 contains 12 residues. CDR3 loop: CASSWDTEGYTF. The CDR3 DNA is TGTGCCAGCAGCTGGGACACCGAAGGCTACACCTTC. Variable domain in full (rest from reference TRBV7-2 and TRBJ1-2): GAGVSQSPSNKVTEKGKDVELRCDPISGHTALYWYRQSLGQGLEFLIYFQGNSAPDKSGLPSDRFSAERTGGSVSTLTIQRTQQEDSAVYLCASSWDTEGYTFGSGTRLTVV.

This clonotype was seen a handful of times. V is TRBV3-1 and J is TRBJ2-5; D not certain. CDR1 is LGHDT, CDR2 YNNKEL, per germline (reference sequence). The CDR3 is 14 residues long. V lost 6 bases and J lost 3, with 14 bases in between. CDR3 in DNA: TGTGCCAGCAGAGAATTAGCTACAAAAGAGACCCAGTACTTC. Translation: CASRELATKETQYF.

V and J are TRBV6-6 and TRBJ2-7; D unresolved. The length of the CDR3 is 13 residues. V was cut by 3 bases and J by 3 bases, with 9 bases left in between. Germline V gives CDR1 MNHNY, CDR2 SVGAGI (reference sequence). CDR3 sequence: CASSYRKNYEQYV. The CDR3 DNA sequence: TGTGCCAGCAGTTATCGGAAAAACTACGAGCAGTACGTC.

This clonotype turned up a few times. V is TRBV12-3 or TRBV12-4 and J is TRBJ2-1; 9 bases align to TRBD2. Trimming at V came to 10 bases and at J to 12 bases, leaving 10 bases not matched to a gene. The CDR3 spans 12 residues. The DNA of the CDR3 is TGTGCCACCACTCGGTCAGCGGGGGGGCAGTTCTTC. This sequence encodes CATTRSAGGQFF.

This clonotype was seen once. This chain connects TRBV20-1 to TRBJ2-3; possible D gene TRBD1, 5 bases. The CDR3 length is 12 residues. CDR1 DFQATT and CDR2 SNEGSKA come from the germline V gene (reference sequence). V was trimmed by 6 bases and J by 2 bases, leaving 9 bases between them. The CDR3 is CSAQELTDTQYF. The CDR3 DNA is TGCAGTGCACAGGAGCTCACAGATACGCAGTATTTT.

This chain joins TRBV18 and TRBJ2-2; a possible D gene is TRBD2 (5 bases). V shed 3 bases and J shed 4 bases, with 12 bases lying between them. Germline values: CDR1 KGHSH, CDR2 LQKENI. There are 15 residues in the CDR3. The CDR3 coding sequence is TGTGCCAGCTCACCGAGGGAGAAGGGCACCGGGGAGCTGTTTTTT. Translating gives CASSPREKGTGELFF.

The V and J genes are TRBV20-1 and TRBJ1-4; no clear D gene. Germline assignment: CDR1 DFQATT and CDR2 SNEGSKA (reference sequence). Deletions cut 4 bases from V and 8 bases from J, with 14 bases between. The CDR3 is made up of 13 amino acids. CDR3 sequence (DNA): TGCAGTGCTAAAGATGGGTTTCGGGAAAAACTGTTTTTT. It specifies CSAKDGFREKLFF.

The V gene is TRBV18, the J gene TRBJ2-1; D may correspond to TRBD1 or TRBD2 (5 bases each). Looked up from germline, CDR1 is KGHSH and CDR2 is LQKENI. This CDR3 comprises 16 residues. Trimming cost V 1 base and J 4 bases, with 14 bases left between them. This CDR3 is CASSPRGTNSYNEQFF. CDR3 nucleotides: TGTGCCAGCTCACCACGTGGGACCAACTCGTACAATGAGCAGTTCTTC.

This clonotype was observed a few times. The V and J genes are TRBV7-2 and TRBJ2-7; TRBD2 might be the D (6 bases). The CDR3 spans 14 residues. Germline CDR1 and CDR2: SGHTA and FQGNSA. V shed 5 bases and J shed 6 bases, with 17 bases lying between them. The CDR3 loop reads CASSLGLQLLEQYF. The CDR3 DNA is TGTGCCAGCAGCCTGGGACTCCAGCTTCTCGAGCAGTACTTC.

In DNA, the CDR3 is TGTGCCAGCAGTTTATCCCGCTCGGTGGGCTACAATGAGCAGTTCTTC. As protein: CASSLSRSVGYNEQFF. V is TRBV27 and J is TRBJ2-1; D gene uncertain. The CDR3 totals 16 residues. In germline, CDR1 is MNHEY, CDR2 SMNVEV (reference sequence). V was clipped by 0 bases and J by 3 bases, with 12 bases between them.

This rearrangement joins TRBV5-1 to TRBJ1-2; tentative D call: TRBD1 (5 bases). The CDR3 has 14 amino acids. The V and J ends lost 0 bases and 8 bases respectively, with 14 bases between them. The germline gives CDR1 SGHRS, CDR2 YFSETQ. The CDR3 spells CASSLEDTALGYTF. The DNA for the CDR3 is TGCGCCAGCAGCTTGGAGGACACTGCCCTCGGCTACACCTTC.

The genes are TRBV29-1 and TRBJ2-5; D call uncertain. Germline V gene lookup returns CDR1 SQVTM and CDR2 ANQGSEA. CDR3 length: 14 residues. The V gene lost 2 bases and the J gene lost 4 bases, with 14 bases spanning the gap. CDR3 sequence reads: CSVELWGLGETQYF. The DNA of the CDR3 is TGCAGCGTTGAATTGTGGGGTTTGGGAGAGACCCAGTACTTC.